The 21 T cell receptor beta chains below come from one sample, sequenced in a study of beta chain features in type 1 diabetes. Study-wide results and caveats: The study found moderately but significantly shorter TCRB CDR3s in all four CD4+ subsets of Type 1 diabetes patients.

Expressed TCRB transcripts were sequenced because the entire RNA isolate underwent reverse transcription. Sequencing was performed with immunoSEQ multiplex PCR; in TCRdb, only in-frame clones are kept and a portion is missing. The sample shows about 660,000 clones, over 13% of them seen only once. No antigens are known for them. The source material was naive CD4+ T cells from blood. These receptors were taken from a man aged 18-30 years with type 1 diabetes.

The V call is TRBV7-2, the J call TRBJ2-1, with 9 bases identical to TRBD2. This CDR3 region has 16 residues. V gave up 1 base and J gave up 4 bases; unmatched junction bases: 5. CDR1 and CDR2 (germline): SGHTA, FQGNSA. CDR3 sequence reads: CASSLVMTSGYNEQFF. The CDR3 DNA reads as TGTGCCAGCAGCTTAGTGATGACTAGCGGTTACAATGAGCAGTTCTTC.

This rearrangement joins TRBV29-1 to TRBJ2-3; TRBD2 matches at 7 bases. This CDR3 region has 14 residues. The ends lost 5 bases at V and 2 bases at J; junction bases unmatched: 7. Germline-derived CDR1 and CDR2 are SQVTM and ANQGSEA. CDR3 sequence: CSVQTGTNTDTQYF. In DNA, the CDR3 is TGCAGCGTTCAGACCGGGACTAACACAGATACGCAGTATTTT.

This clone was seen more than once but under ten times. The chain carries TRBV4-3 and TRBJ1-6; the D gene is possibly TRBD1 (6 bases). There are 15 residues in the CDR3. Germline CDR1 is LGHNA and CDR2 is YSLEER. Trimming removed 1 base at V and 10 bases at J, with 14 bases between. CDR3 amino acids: CASSQGGLDSSPLHF. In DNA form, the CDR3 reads TGCGCCAGCAGCCAAGGCGGGCTGGACAGCTCACCCCTCCACTTT.

In nucleotides, the CDR3 is TGCAGCGTTGAGCCACAGGGGGCGCATGGCTACACCTTC. It encodes CSVEPQGAHGYTF. The chain couples TRBV29-1 to TRBJ1-2, with 9 bases identical to TRBD1. The CDR3 is made up of 13 amino acids. Germline CDR1 SQVTM, CDR2 ANQGSEA. With V trimmed by 3 bases and J by 6 bases, 5 bases remained unmatched.

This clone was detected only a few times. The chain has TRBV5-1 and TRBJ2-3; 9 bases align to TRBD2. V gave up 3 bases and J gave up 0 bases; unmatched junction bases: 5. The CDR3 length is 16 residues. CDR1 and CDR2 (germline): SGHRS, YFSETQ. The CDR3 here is CASSYVAGASTDTQYF. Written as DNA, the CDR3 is TGCGCCAGCAGCTACGTAGCGGGAGCGAGCACAGATACGCAGTATTTT.

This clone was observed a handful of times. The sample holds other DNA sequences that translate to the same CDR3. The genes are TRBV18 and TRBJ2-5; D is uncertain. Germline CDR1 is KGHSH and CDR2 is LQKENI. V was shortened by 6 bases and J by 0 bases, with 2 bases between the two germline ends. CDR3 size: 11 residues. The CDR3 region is CASSNQETQYF. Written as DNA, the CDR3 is TGTGCCAGCTCGAACCAAGAGACCCAGTACTTC.

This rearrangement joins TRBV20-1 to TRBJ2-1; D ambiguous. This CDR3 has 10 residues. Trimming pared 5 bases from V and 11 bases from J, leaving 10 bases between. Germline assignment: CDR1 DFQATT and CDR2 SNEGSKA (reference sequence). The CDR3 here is CSASTHQQFF. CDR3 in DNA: TGCAGTGCTTCTACCCATCAGCAGTTCTTC.

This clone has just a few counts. CDR3 DNA sequence: TGTGCCAGCTCACCACAAGGAGGGCACACCGGGGAGCTGTTTTTT. Its protein is CASSPQGGHTGELFF. The V and J genes are TRBV18 and TRBJ2-2, with D tentatively TRBD2 (6 bases). CDR1 is KGHSH and CDR2 is LQKENI in the germline V gene. The CDR3 extends over 15 amino acids. Trimming shortened V by 1 base and J by 3 bases, and 9 bases separated the two germline ends. The full variable domain, in which reference TRBV18 and TRBJ2-2 provide the parts outside the CDR3, is NAGVMQNPRHLVRRRGQEARLRCSPMKGHSHVYWYRQLPEEGLKFMVYLQKENIIDESGMPKERFSAEFPKEGPSILRIQQVVRGDSAAYFCASSPQGGHTGELFFGEGSRLTVL.

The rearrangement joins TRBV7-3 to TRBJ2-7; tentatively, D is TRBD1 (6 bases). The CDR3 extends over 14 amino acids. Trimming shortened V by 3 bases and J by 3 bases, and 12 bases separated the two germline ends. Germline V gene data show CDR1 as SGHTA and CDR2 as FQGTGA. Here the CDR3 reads CASSFGQSFYEQYF. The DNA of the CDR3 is TGTGCCAGCAGCTTCGGACAGTCCTTCTACGAGCAGTACTTC.

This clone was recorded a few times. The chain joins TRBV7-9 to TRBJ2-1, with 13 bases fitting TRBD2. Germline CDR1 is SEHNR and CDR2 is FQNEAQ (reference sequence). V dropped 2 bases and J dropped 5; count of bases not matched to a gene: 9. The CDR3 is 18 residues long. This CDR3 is CASSLKGLAGVNDNEQFF. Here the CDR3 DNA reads TGTGCCAGCAGCTTAAAAGGACTAGCGGGAGTTAACGACAATGAGCAGTTCTTC.

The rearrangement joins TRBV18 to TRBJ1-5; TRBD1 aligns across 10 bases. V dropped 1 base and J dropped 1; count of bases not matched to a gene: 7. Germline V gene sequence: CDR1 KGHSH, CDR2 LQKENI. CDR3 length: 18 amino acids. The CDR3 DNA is TGTGCCAGCTCACCACTAGGGACAGGGGATTGGAGCAATCAGCCCCAGCATTTT. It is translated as CASSPLGTGDWSNQPQHF.

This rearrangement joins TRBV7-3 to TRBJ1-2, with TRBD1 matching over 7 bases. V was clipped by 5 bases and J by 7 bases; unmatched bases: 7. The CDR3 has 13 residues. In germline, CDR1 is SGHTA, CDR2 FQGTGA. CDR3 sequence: CASSHDRVGGYTF. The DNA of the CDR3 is TGTGCCAGCAGCCACGACAGGGTGGGTGGCTACACCTTC.

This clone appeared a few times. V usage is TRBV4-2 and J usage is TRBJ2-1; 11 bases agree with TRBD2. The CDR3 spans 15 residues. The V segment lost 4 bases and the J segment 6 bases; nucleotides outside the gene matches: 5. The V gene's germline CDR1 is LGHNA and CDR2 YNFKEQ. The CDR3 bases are TGTGCCAGCAGCCTCCTAGCGGGAGGAAGCAATGAGCAGTTCTTC. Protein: CASSLLAGGSNEQFF.

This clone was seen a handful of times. The CDR3 region is CASRTETNLLGKLFF. CDR3 DNA: TGTGCCAGCAGGACGGAAACAAACCTTCTGGGAAAACTGTTTTTT. The chain has TRBV6-1 and TRBJ1-4; D gene unclear. The germline V gene encodes CDR1 MNHNS and CDR2 SASEGT. V shed 6 bases and J shed 10 bases, with 21 bases lying between them. The CDR3 has 15 residues.

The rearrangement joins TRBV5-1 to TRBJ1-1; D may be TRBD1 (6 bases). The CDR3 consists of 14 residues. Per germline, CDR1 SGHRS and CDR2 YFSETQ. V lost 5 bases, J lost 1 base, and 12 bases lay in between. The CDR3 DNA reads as TGCGCCAGCAGTTACGGACAGCCGAACACTGAAGCTTTCTTT. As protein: CASSYGQPNTEAFF. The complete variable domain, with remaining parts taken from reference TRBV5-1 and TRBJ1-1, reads KAGVTQTPRYLIKTRGQQVTLSCSPISGHRSVSWYQQTPGQGLQFLFEYFSETQRNKGNFPGRFSGRQFSNSRSEMNVSTLELGDSALYLCASSYGQPNTEAFFGQGTRLTVV.

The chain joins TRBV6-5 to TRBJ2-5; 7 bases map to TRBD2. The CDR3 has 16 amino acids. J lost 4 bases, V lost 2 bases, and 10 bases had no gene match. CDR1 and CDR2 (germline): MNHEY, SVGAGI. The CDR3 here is CASSYRIIGRGETQYF. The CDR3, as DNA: TGTGCCAGCAGTTACCGAATCATTGGGAGGGGAGAGACCCAGTACTTC.

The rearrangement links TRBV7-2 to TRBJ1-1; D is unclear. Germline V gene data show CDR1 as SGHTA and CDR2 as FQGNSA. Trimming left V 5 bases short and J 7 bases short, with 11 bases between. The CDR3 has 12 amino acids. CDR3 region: CASSLGPGEAFF. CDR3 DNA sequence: TGTGCCAGCAGCCTAGGCCCCGGTGAAGCTTTCTTT.

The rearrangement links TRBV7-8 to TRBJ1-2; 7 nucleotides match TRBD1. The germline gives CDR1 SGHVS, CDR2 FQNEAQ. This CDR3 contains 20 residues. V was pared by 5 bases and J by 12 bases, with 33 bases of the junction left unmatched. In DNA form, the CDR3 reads TGTGCCAGCAGCCCGACAAGGATCCCACTCCAACAGGTCGCAGGGGGAAAGAACACCTTC. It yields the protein CASSPTRIPLQQVAGGKNTF.

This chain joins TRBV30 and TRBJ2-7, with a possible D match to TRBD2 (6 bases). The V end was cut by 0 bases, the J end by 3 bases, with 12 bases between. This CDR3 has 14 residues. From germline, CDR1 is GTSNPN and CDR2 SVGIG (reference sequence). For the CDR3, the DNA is TGTGCCTGGAGTGTTGGCGGGGCCGACTACGAGCAGTACTTC. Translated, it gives CAWSVGGADYEQYF.

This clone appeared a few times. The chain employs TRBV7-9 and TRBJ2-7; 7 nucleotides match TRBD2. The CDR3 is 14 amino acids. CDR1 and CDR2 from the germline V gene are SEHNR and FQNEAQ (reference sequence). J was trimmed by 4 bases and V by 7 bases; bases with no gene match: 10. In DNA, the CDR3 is TGTGCCAGCATTGGGGACTACCCGATGTACGAGCAGTACTTC. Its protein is CASIGDYPMYEQYF.

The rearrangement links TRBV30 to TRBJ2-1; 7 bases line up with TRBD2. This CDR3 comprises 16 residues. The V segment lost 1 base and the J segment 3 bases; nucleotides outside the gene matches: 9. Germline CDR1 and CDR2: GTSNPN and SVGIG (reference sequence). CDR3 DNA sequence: TGTGCCTGGAGTGGCCTTAAGCGGGGATACTACAATGAGCAGTTCTTC. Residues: CAWSGLKRGYYNEQFF.